Sequencing of this T cell receptor (beta chain) was carried out in a study of blood T cell repertoires in COVID-19. Whole-study context: Acute and convalescent COVID-19 samples came from the United States, Italy and Spain. PBMCs, B-cell-depleted T cells, or T cells were the source of the cDNA or gDNA that made up the material.

Per the germline V gene, CDR1 is LNHNV and CDR2 is YYDKDF (reference sequence). The CDR3 extends over 15 amino acids. Trimming removed 0 bases at V and 0 bases at J, with 7 bases between. Libraries were prepared by immunoSEQ multiplex PCR; TCRdb keeps only in-frame clonotypes and omits some of them. This table holds 120,000 to 150,000 clones, roughly 87% found once. The source of this sequence is a woman between 45 and 65 years old with acute or convalescent COVID-19. The chain couples TRBV15 to TRBJ2-3; D uncertain. Sequencing was carried out using peripheral blood. The CDR3 sequence is CATSRDSGSTDTQYF. The CDR3 DNA follows: TGTGCCACCAGCAGAGATAGTGGTAGCACAGATACGCAGTATTTT.